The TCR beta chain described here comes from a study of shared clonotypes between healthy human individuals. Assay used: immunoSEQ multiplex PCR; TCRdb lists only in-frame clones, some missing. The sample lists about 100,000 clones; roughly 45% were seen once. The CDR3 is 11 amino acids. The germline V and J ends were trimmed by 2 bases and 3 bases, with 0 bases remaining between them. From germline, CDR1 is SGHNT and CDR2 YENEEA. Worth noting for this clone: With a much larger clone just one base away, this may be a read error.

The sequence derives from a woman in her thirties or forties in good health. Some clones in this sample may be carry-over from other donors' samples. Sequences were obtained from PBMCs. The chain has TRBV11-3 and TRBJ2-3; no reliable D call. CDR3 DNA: TGTGCCAGCAGCTTAACAGATACGCAGTATTTT. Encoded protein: CASSLTDTQYF.